A single sample gave rise to the 8 T cell receptor beta chains below, sequenced in a study of CD8 T cells in Susac syndrome. RNA amounts of 0.5 to 1 ug underwent reverse transcription with random hexamers. TCRdb passed the immunoSEQ multiplex PCR reads through MiXCR, listing each CDR3 protein once. The sample carries around 130,000 distinct CDR3 sequences, nearly 95% recorded once. Material: CD4+ T cells from PBMCs. The receptor source for this set is a human donor in good health.

The chain combines TRBV27 with TRBJ2-7; TRBD1 matches 10 bases. CDR1 and CDR2 (germline): MNHEY, SMNVEV (reference sequence). This CDR3 spans 14 amino acids. The V and J ends lost 6 bases and 3 bases, in that order; junction bases with no gene match: 5. CDR3 sequence reads: CASRRDRGFYEQYF. DNA for the CDR3: TGTGCCAGCAGGCGGGACAGGGGATTCTACGAGCAGTACTTC.

The rearrangement links TRBV20-1 to TRBJ2-7; 9 positions match TRBD2. The germline CDR1 and CDR2 sequences are DFQATT and SNEGSKA (reference sequence). CDR3 length: 14 amino acids. V shed 4 bases and J 4 bases; nucleotides not matched to a gene: 8. In DNA form, the CDR3 reads TGCAGTGCTACGTTAGCGGGGGTTTCATACGAGCAGTACTTC. Its translation: CSATLAGVSYEQYF.

V and J are TRBV20-1 and TRBJ2-7; D uncertain. CDR3 length equals 13 residues. Trimming took 2 bases from V and 0 from J, leaving 8 bases between them. Germline loops: CDR1 DFQATT, CDR2 SNEGSKA (reference sequence). The CDR3 nucleotides read TGCAGTGCTAGAATCCCGGGCTCCTACGAGCAGTACTTC. Protein sequence: CSARIPGSYEQYF.

This sequence joins TRBV15 and TRBJ1-5; 7 positions agree with TRBD1. The CDR3 runs to 14 residues. J gave up 4 bases and V 3 bases, and 3 bases lay outside the gene matches. CDR1 LNHNV and CDR2 YYDKDF come from the germline V gene (reference sequence). The CDR3 spells CATSSGTDNQPQHF. The CDR3 nucleotides are TGTGCCACCAGCAGTGGGACAGATAATCAGCCCCAGCATTTT.

The chain is built from TRBV28 and TRBJ1-3; D is undetermined. This CDR3 comprises 13 residues. Germline V lookup: CDR1 MDHEN, CDR2 SYDVKM. V lost 5 bases, J lost 0 bases, and 5 bases lay in between. CDR3 sequence: CASSLSSGNTIYF. The CDR3 DNA is TGTGCCAGCAGTCTCTCCTCTGGAAACACCATATATTTT.

V usage is TRBV5-1 and J usage is TRBJ1-5, with D unresolved. Germline V gene lookup returns CDR1 SGHRS and CDR2 YFSETQ. V dropped 1 base and J dropped 1 base, with 9 bases sitting between them. The CDR3 has 15 amino acids. The DNA of the CDR3 is TGCGCCAGCAGCTTGCGGGGAGACAGCAATCAGCCCCAGCATTTT. Its protein is CASSLRGDSNQPQHF.

This clonotype was seen a few times. The gene calls are TRBV5-4 and TRBJ1-1, with a tentative D call TRBD1 (5 bases). Trimming removed 0 bases at V and 1 base at J, with 10 bases between. The CDR3 consists of 15 residues. The germline CDR1 and CDR2 sequences are SGHNT and YYREEE (reference sequence). CDR3 protein: CASSLAGGGNTEAFF. The CDR3 DNA reads TGTGCCAGCAGCTTGGCCGGGGGTGGGAACACTGAAGCTTTCTTT.

The chain carries TRBV19 and TRBJ2-1; D not certain. Trimming shortened V by 7 bases and J by 10 bases, and 11 bases separated the two germline ends. The CDR3 is 11 amino acids. CDR1 and CDR2 (germline): LNHDA, SQIVND (reference sequence). CDR3 bases: TGTGCCAGTAAGGGCCCCAGGGAGCAGTTCTTC. Its translation is CASKGPREQFF.